This TCR beta chain was recovered during a study of CD8 T cells in Susac syndrome. Study-wide points: Peak Susac CD8+ clonal expansion occurred in TEMRA cells and active patients.

Random hexamers were used to reverse transcribe the RNA input (roughly 0.5 to 1 ug). Each CDR3 protein is one row after TCRdb ran MiXCR on the immunoSEQ multiplex PCR reads. The data hold 120,000 or so distinct CDR3 sequences, with about 95% observed a single time. Of note for this clonotype: Its antigen is not identified.

The TEMRA cells underwent FACS enrichment, while the CD8+ and CD4+ T cells underwent negative isolation. This CDR3 is built from 13 residues. Trimming stripped 1 base from V and 6 bases from J, with 6 bases between. Germline values: CDR1 LGHNA, CDR2 YSLEER. The V and J genes are TRBV4-3 and TRBJ2-2; the D is unclear. Material: CD8+ T cells from PBMCs. The TCR comes from a human donor with Susac syndrome. CDR3 coding DNA: TGCGCCAGCAGCCAAGGAAACCCCGGGGAGCTGTTTTTT. It specifies CASSQGNPGELFF.